This is a list of T cell receptor beta chains from one sample in a study of blood T cell repertoires in COVID-19. The assay was immunoSEQ multiplex PCR, and TCRdb's table has in-frame clones only and misses some. The table records 200,000 to 300,000 clones, roughly 86% of them present only once. Sample: PBMCs or T cells enriched from blood (not recorded which). All receptors derive from a woman aged 18-29 years who had recovered from COVID-19. The CDR3 runs from the conserved cysteine through the conserved F or W. Each record gives: clone size, D gene, J gene, V gene, CDR3 length, CDR3 protein, CDR3 DNA. A D gene is named only where the DNA matches it firmly. A clone size is listed for some rows: how often the clone was seen (once, few, many), or a class if it is expanded.

>once|TRBD2|TRBJ2-7|TRBV27|16
CASSPIRLAVPYEQYF
TGTGCCAGCAGTCCTATCCGACTAGCAGTGCCCTACGAGCAGTACTTC
>NA|NA|TRBJ1-2|TRBV7-9|14
CASSLGQESNGYTF
TGTGCCAGCAGCTTAGGACAGGAATCGAATGGCTACACCTTC
>NA|TRBD1|TRBJ2-2|TRBV7-9|16
CASSSGQGENTGELFF
TGTGCCAGCAGCTCGGGACAGGGTGAGAACACCGGGGAGCTGTTTTTT
>NA|TRBD1|TRBJ2-1|TRBV5-1|16
CASSLDPGTGTNEQFF
TGCGCCAGCAGCTTGGACCCCGGGACAGGGACCAATGAGCAGTTCTTC
>NA|TRBD1|TRBJ2-5|TRBV11-3|17
CASSLGRDRGFEETQYF
TGTGCCAGCAGCTTAGGCCGGGACAGGGGGTTCGAAGAGACCCAGTACTTC
>NA|NA|TRBJ2-3|TRBV19|15
CASSIRGTHTDTQYF
TGTGCCAGTAGTATCCGCGGGACCCACACAGATACGCAGTATTTT
>NA|NA|TRBJ1-1|TRBV6-5|12
CASSSTGTEAFF
TGTGCCAGCAGTTCTACCGGGACAGAAGCTTTCTTT
>NA|NA|TRBJ2-2|TRBV7-9|13
CASSFNTPGELFF
TGTGCCAGCAGCTTTAACACCCCCGGGGAGCTGTTTTTT
>NA|TRBD1|TRBJ1-4|TRBV5-3|18
CARSLALKWDRVNEKLFF
TGTGCCAGAAGCTTGGCTCTTAAGTGGGACAGGGTTAATGAAAAACTGTTTTTT
>few|NA|TRBJ1-4|TRBV9|13
CASSPPRRGILFF
TGTGCCAGCAGCCCCCCCCGAAGGGGTATACTGTTTTTT
>NA|TRBD1|TRBJ1-1|TRBV11-2|18
CASLRIRPGTGLNTEAFF
TGTGCCAGCCTCCGGATCCGTCCCGGGACAGGGTTGAACACTGAAGCTTTCTTT
>NA|TRBD1|TRBJ2-3|TRBV10-1|14
CASSDGQGTDTQYF
TGCGCCAGCAGTGACGGACAGGGAACAGATACGCAGTATTTT
>NA|NA|TRBJ2-2|TRBV3-1/TRBV3-2|18
CASSLLRTAADFGGELFF
TGTGCCAGCAGCCTACTTAGAACAGCGGCGGATTTTGGCGGGGAGCTGTTTTTT
>NA|NA|TRBJ1-1|TRBV4-1|12
CASSQGDTEAFF
TGCGCCAGCAGCCAGGGAGACACTGAAGCTTTCTTT
>NA|NA|TRBJ2-5|TRBV3-1/TRBV3-2|16
CASSQAGRGGRETQYF
TGTGCCAGCAGCCAAGCCGGTAGGGGAGGCAGGGAGACCCAGTACTTC
>NA|NA|TRBJ1-1|TRBV28|15
CASSSRWGLSPGAFF
TGTGCCAGCAGCTCGCGATGGGGGCTCTCCCCGGGAGCTTTCTTT
>NA|NA|TRBJ2-2|TRBV5-6|13
CASSSQNWRELFF
TGTGCCAGCAGCTCACAGAACTGGCGGGAGCTGTTTTTT
>NA|TRBD2|TRBJ2-7|TRBV19|14
CASSVSGRSYEQYF
TGTGCCAGTAGTGTTAGCGGGAGATCCTACGAGCAGTACTTC
>NA|NA|TRBJ1-1|TRBV3-1/TRBV3-2|13
CASNYRAGTEAFF
TGTGCCAGCAATTACAGGGCGGGCACTGAAGCTTTCTTT
>NA|NA|TRBJ1-1|TRBV4-1|14
CASSQDGRVSEAFF
TGCGCCAGCAGCCAAGATGGCAGGGTGTCTGAAGCTTTCTTT
>NA|NA|TRBJ2-4|TRBV28|16
CASTNPSWEAKNIQYF
TGTGCCAGCACGAACCCTAGCTGGGAAGCCAAAAACATTCAGTACTTC
>NA|NA|TRBJ2-7|TRBV11-1|14
CASSLPGVSYEQYF
TGTGCCAGCAGCTTACCAGGGGTCTCCTACGAGCAGTACTTC
>NA|NA|TRBJ2-2|TRBV4-3|14
CASSFLGVTGELFF
TGCGCCAGCAGCTTTCTCGGGGTCACCGGGGAGCTGTTTTTT
>NA|NA|TRBJ1-1|TRBV12-3/TRBV12-4|13
CASHRGMNTEAFF
TGTGCCAGCCATAGGGGAATGAACACTGAAGCTTTCTTT
>NA|NA|TRBJ2-7|TRBV6-2/TRBV6-3|12
CASSWGRDEQYF
TGTGCCAGCAGTTGGGGCAGGGACGAGCAGTACTTC
>NA|NA|TRBJ2-7|TRBV29-1|10
CSVAGGEQYF
TGCAGCGTTGCGGGTGGCGAGCAGTACTTC
>few|NA|TRBJ1-4|TRBV30|12
CAWWSDGEKLFF
TGTGCCTGGTGGAGCGATGGGGAAAAACTGTTTTTT
>NA|TRBD1|TRBJ1-4|TRBV25-1|14
CASSTRQGGEKLFF
TGTGCCAGCAGTACCCGACAGGGAGGTGAAAAACTGTTTTTT
>NA|TRBD2|TRBJ2-2|TRBV13|18
CASSLGLPKRERTGELFF
TGTGCCAGCAGCTTAGGCCTCCCAAAGCGGGAGCGCACCGGGGAGCTGTTTTTT
>NA|NA|TRBJ1-3|TRBV7-9|13
CASSYSSGNTIYF
TGTGCCAGCAGCTACAGCTCTGGAAACACCATATATTTT
>NA|TRBD2|TRBJ2-1|TRBV10-3|16
CAISDLGLAATNEQFF
TGTGCCATCAGTGATCTGGGACTAGCGGCCACCAATGAGCAGTTCTTC
>NA|NA|TRBJ2-1|TRBV5-5|13
CASSFLPDNEQFF
TGTGCCAGCAGCTTTCTCCCGGACAATGAGCAGTTCTTC
>NA|TRBD1|TRBJ1-3|TRBV7-2|14
CASSPTGSGNTIYF
TGTGCCAGCAGCCCGACAGGGTCGGGAAACACCATATATTTT
>NA|TRBD2|TRBJ2-5|TRBV2|14
CASSAQLAEETQYF
TGTGCCAGCAGTGCCCAGCTAGCGGAAGAGACCCAGTACTTC
>NA|TRBD2|TRBJ2-2|TRBV27|13
CASTLAGSRELFF
TGTGCCAGCACGTTAGCGGGAAGTCGTGAGCTGTTTTTT
>NA|NA|TRBJ2-7|TRBV11-2|14
CASSTTGETYEQYF
TGTGCCAGCAGCACAACCGGGGAAACCTACGAGCAGTACTTC
>NA|NA|TRBJ1-4|TRBV5-1|14
CASSLQVSGEKLFF
TGCGCCAGCAGCTTGCAAGTTAGTGGTGAAAAACTGTTTTTT
>NA|TRBD1|TRBJ1-1|TRBV6-1|15
CASSDRGTENTEAFF
TGTGCCAGCAGTGATCGCGGGACAGAGAACACTGAAGCTTTCTTT
>few|NA|TRBJ1-2|TRBV2|14
CASSVIESNYGYTF
TGTGCCAGCAGTGTTATAGAATCTAACTATGGCTACACCTTC